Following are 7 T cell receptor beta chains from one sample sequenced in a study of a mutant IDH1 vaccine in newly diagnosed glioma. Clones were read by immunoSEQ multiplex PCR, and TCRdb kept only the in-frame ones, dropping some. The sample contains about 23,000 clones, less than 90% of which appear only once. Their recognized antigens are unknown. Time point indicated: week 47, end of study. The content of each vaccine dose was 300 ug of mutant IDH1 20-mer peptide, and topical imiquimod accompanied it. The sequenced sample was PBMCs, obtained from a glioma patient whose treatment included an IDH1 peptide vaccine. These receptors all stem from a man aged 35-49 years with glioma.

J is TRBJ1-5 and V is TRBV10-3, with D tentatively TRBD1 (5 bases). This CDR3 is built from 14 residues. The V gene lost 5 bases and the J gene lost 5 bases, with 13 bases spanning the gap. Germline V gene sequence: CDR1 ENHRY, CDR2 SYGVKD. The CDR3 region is CAISPTVYDQPQHF. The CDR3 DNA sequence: TGTGCCATCAGTCCGACAGTGTACGATCAGCCCCAGCATTTT.

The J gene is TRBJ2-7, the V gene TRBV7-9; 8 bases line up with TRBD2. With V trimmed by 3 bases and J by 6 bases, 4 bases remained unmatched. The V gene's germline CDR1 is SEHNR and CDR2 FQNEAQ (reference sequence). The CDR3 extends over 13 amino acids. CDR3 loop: CASSLGLVVEQYF. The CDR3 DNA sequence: TGTGCCAGCAGCTTGGGACTAGTTGTCGAGCAGTACTTC.

CDR3 nucleotide sequence: TGTGCCAGTAGTATGATTGTTAGCTCTGGAAACACCATATATTTT. Encoded protein: CASSMIVSSGNTIYF. V and J are TRBV19 and TRBJ1-3; D gene uncertain. The CDR3 is made up of 15 amino acids. V lost 3 bases and J lost 0, with 9 bases in between. Germline CDR1 and CDR2: LNHDA and SQIVND (reference sequence).

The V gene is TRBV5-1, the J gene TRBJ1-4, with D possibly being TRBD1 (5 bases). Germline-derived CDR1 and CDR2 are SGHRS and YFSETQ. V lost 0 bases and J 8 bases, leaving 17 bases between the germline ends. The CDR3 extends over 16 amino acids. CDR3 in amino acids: CASSLGLGHLGEKLFF. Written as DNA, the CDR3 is TGCGCCAGCAGCTTGGGATTGGGGCATCTGGGGGAAAAACTGTTTTTT.

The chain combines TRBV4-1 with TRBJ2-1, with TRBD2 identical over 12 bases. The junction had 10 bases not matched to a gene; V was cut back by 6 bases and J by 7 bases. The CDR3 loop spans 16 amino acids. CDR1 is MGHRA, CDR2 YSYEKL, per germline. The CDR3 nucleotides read TGCGCCAGCAGGTCGTCGCCGCTAGCGGGGGGGAATGAGCAGTTCTTC. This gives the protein CASRSSPLAGGNEQFF.

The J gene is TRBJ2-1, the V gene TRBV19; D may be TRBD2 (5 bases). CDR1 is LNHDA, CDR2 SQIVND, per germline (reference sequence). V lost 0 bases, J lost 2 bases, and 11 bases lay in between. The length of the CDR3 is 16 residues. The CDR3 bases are TGTGCCAGTAGTATAGATCCCGGGAATGCCTACAATGAGCAGTTCTTC. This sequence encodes CASSIDPGNAYNEQFF.

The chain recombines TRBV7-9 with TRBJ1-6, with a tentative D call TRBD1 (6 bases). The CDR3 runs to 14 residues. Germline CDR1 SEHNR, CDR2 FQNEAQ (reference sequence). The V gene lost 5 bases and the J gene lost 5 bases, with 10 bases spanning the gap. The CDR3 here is CASSTDRDNSPLHF. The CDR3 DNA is TGTGCCAGCAGCACGGACAGAGATAATTCACCCCTCCACTTT. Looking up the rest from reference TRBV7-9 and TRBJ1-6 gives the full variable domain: DTGVSQNPRHKITKRGQNVTFRCDPISEHNRLYWYRQTLGQGPEFLTYFQNEAQLEKSRLLSDRFSAERPKGSFSTLEIQRTEQGDSAMYLCASSTDRDNSPLHFGNGTRLTVT.